Below are 28 T cell receptor beta chains sequenced from a single sample in a study of CXCR3-negative and CXCR3-positive naive CD8 T cells. Study outcomes and limitations: A higher hydrophobicity marked the TRB CDR3s of CXCR3-positive naive cells versus CXCR3-negative naive cells.

These receptors' targets are unknown. Preparation of TRB cDNA libraries relied on 5' RACE carrying UMI labels. TCRdb reprocessed the 5' RACE reads; each CDR3 protein has one entry and no DNA is given. The listing records about 89,000 distinct CDR3 sequences. The material sequenced was naive CXCR3+ CD8+ T cells from blood. Subset given: CD45RO-CCR7+CD27+CD95- naive CD8+ T cells expressing CXCR3 (TNR3+). These receptors originate from a human donor in good health. Some clones in this sample may be carry-over from other donors' samples.

The chain joins TRBV5-1 to TRBJ2-5; absent DNA, TCRdb's TRBD2 call cannot be checked. Germline CDR1 reads SGHRS; CDR2 reads YFSETQ. The CDR3 consists of 15 residues. The CDR3 loop is CASRGEGMDQETQYF.

The chain couples TRBV4-1 to TRBJ2-1. This CDR3 region has 15 residues. The germline gives CDR1 MGHRA, CDR2 YSYEKL. CDR3 sequence reads: CASSQDMSSYNEQFF.

The chain combines TRBV18 with TRBJ2-3; TCRdb calls TRBD2, which cannot be checked without DNA. The CDR3 length is 19 residues. Germline V gene data show CDR1 as KGHSH and CDR2 as LQKENI. CDR3 region: CASSGAGLAPGKRTDTQYF.

The J gene is TRBJ1-2, the V gene TRBV7-6; TCRdb picks TRBD1, but there is no DNA to check that call. Germline-derived CDR1 and CDR2 are SGHVS and FNYEAQ. The CDR3 has 17 residues. CDR3 region: CASSLPGDQNSNYGYTF.

The chain is built from TRBV10-3 and TRBJ2-6; TCRdb proposes TRBD1, but this gene call is untestable without DNA. The germline V gene encodes CDR1 ENHRY and CDR2 SYGVKD. The CDR3 length is 17 residues. CDR3 loop: CAISESPPVSGANVLTF.

The V gene is TRBV7-9, the J gene TRBJ2-7; TCRdb indicates TRBD1, and absent DNA this call remains unverified. The CDR3 runs to 13 residues. The germline V gene has CDR1 SEHNR and CDR2 FQNEAQ (reference sequence). The CDR3 spells CASSSPGTYEQYF.

The rearrangement links TRBV19 to TRBJ1-1; checking the TCRdb D call of TRBD1 is not possible without DNA. Germline V gene sequence: CDR1 LNHDA, CDR2 SQIVND (reference sequence). The CDR3 is 14 residues long. The CDR3 sequence is CASSMGQGNTEAFF.

The CDR3 reads CASWERGGLSSEQYF. The chain couples TRBV28 to TRBJ2-7; TCRdb selects TRBD2, and the lack of DNA leaves this call unchecked. The CDR3 consists of 15 residues. Germline V gives CDR1 MDHEN, CDR2 SYDVKM. Full variable domain (missing parts from reference TRBV28 and TRBJ2-7): DVKVTQSSRYLVKRTGEKVFLECVQDMDHENMFWYRQDPGLGLRLIYFSYDVKMKEKGDIPEGYSVSREKKERFSLILESASTNQTSMYLCASWERGGLSSEQYFGPGTRLTVT.

This chain joins TRBV10-1 and TRBJ2-1; TCRdb designates TRBD2, a call that cannot be tested without DNA. Germline lookup yields CDR1 WNHNN and CDR2 SYGVQD (reference sequence). The CDR3 spans 16 residues. CDR3: CASSTGTLSSYNEQFF.

The genes are TRBV7-9 and TRBJ2-7; TCRdb names TRBD2, which stays unverified in the absence of DNA. CDR1 SEHNR and CDR2 FQNEAQ come from the germline V gene (reference sequence). This CDR3 is built from 16 residues. The CDR3 reads CASSPHSGGEIYEQYF.

The V and J genes are TRBV9 and TRBJ2-4; TCRdb's assignment of TRBD1 cannot be checked, as there is no DNA. CDR1 is SGDLS, CDR2 YYNGEE, per germline. The length of the CDR3 is 14 residues. The CDR3 loop is CASSVDREPNIQYF. Filled out from reference TRBV9 and TRBJ2-4, the complete variable domain reads DSGVTQTPKHLITATGQRVTLRCSPRSGDLSVYWYQQSLDQGLQFLIQYYNGEERAKGNILERFSAQQFPDLHSELNLSSLELGDSALYFCASSVDREPNIQYFGAGTRLSVL.

The CDR3 here is CASSSEDYNSPLHF. The V call is TRBV18, the J call TRBJ1-6. The germline gives CDR1 KGHSH, CDR2 LQKENI. The CDR3 runs to 14 residues. Filled out from reference TRBV18 and TRBJ1-6, the complete variable domain reads NAGVMQNPRHLVRRRGQEARLRCSPMKGHSHVYWYRQLPEEGLKFMVYLQKENIIDESGMPKERFSAEFPKEGPSILRIQQVVRGDSAAYFCASSSEDYNSPLHFGNGTRLTVT.

The J gene is TRBJ2-1, the V gene TRBV4-3; TCRdb indicates TRBD1, and absent DNA this call remains unverified. The CDR3 runs to 15 residues. The germline gives CDR1 LGHNA, CDR2 YSLEER. The chain's CDR3 is CASSQERTGFNEQFF.

V and J are TRBV23-1 and TRBJ2-7; TCRdb's D call, TRBD2, is unchecked because there is no DNA. TRBV23-1 is designated an ORF whose function remains uncertain. The CDR3 is 19 amino acids. CDR3: CASSHRPDRRPPLSHEQYF.

V and J are TRBV20-1 and TRBJ1-1; there is no DNA to check the TCRdb D call of TRBD1. CDR1 is DFQATT and CDR2 is SNEGSKA in the germline V gene (reference sequence). The CDR3 contains 14 residues. The CDR3: CSARDDRVNTEAFF.

The chain combines TRBV7-2 with TRBJ2-5; there is no DNA to check the TCRdb D call of TRBD1. The CDR3 consists of 17 residues. The germline gives CDR1 SGHTA, CDR2 FQGNSA. Here the CDR3 reads CASSFRTMGLYQETQYF.

The chain couples TRBV18 to TRBJ2-3; TCRdb designates TRBD1, a call that cannot be tested without DNA. The germline CDR1 and CDR2 sequences are KGHSH and LQKENI. This CDR3 has 16 residues. The CDR3 loop is CASSPDAGEETDTQYF.

This sequence joins TRBV29-1 and TRBJ2-6; lacking DNA, the TRBD1 call made by TCRdb goes unchecked. The germline gives CDR1 SQVTM, CDR2 ANQGSEA. The CDR3 is made up of 18 amino acids. The CDR3 spells CSVGIAGQGTSGANVLTF.

This chain uses TRBV7-2 with TRBJ2-7; TCRdb's D call, TRBD2, is unchecked because there is no DNA. CDR3 length equals 14 residues. The germline V gene encodes CDR1 SGHTA and CDR2 FQGNSA. This CDR3 is CASSADSLGYEQYF.

The chain links TRBV7-3 to TRBJ2-7. Germline V gene lookup returns CDR1 SGHTA and CDR2 FQGTGA. This CDR3 spans 15 amino acids. CDR3 residues: CASSPNLGRSYEQYF. The whole variable domain, remainder taken from reference TRBV7-3 and TRBJ2-7, is GAGVSQTPSNKVTEKGKYVELRCDPISGHTALYWYRQSLGQGPEFLIYFQGTGAADDSGLPNDRFFAVRPEGSVSTLKIQRTERGDSAVYLCASSPNLGRSYEQYFGPGTRLTVT.

This rearrangement joins TRBV7-2 to TRBJ2-7. CDR3 length: 11 amino acids. Germline V gives CDR1 SGHTA, CDR2 FQGNSA. This chain's CDR3 is CASILNYEQYF.

The V gene is TRBV6-4, the J gene TRBJ1-2. The germline CDR1 and CDR2 sequences are MRHNA and SNTAGT. This CDR3 spans 14 amino acids. The CDR3 sequence is CASRALAESSGYTF.

V and J are TRBV24-1 and TRBJ2-5; no DNA is available, so the TRBD1 call from TCRdb remains unchecked. CDR1 is KGHDR and CDR2 is SFDVKD in the germline V gene. The CDR3 runs to 16 residues. This CDR3 reads CATSDPSSTGQETQYF.

The CDR3 sequence is CASSERQDPEAFF. The genes are TRBV25-1 and TRBJ1-1; absent DNA, TCRdb's TRBD1 call cannot be checked. Germline CDR1 and CDR2: MGHDK and SYGVNS. This CDR3 is 13 amino acids long.

This chain uses TRBV6-5 with TRBJ2-1; TCRdb reports TRBD2, a call that lacks DNA to check it against. The CDR3 runs to 16 residues. Germline V gives CDR1 MNHEY, CDR2 SVGAGI. CDR3 residues: CASSPLVGGDYNEQFF.

CDR3 amino acids: CASSQPGGGADEQFF. The genes are TRBV7-9 and TRBJ2-1; TCRdb reports TRBD2, a call that lacks DNA to check it against. The length of the CDR3 is 15 residues. CDR1 and CDR2 (germline): SEHNR, FQNEAQ (reference sequence).

The chain has TRBV7-2 and TRBJ2-1; TCRdb reports TRBD2, a call that lacks DNA to check it against. The CDR3 runs to 14 residues. Germline CDR1 SGHTA, CDR2 FQGNSA. The CDR3 sequence is CASRLAGRYNEQFF.

The chain employs TRBV13 and TRBJ1-5; TCRdb selects TRBD1, and the lack of DNA leaves this call unchecked. Germline V gives CDR1 PRHDT, CDR2 FYEKMQ (reference sequence). This CDR3 is built from 14 residues. The CDR3 spells CASSMDREAQPQHF. Full variable domain (outside the CDR3, taken from reference TRBV13 and TRBJ1-5): AAGVIQSPRHLIKEKRETATLKCYPIPRHDTVYWYQQGPGQDPQFLISFYEKMQSDKGSIPDRFSAQQFSDYHSELNMSSLELGDSALYFCASSMDREAQPQHFGDGTRLSIL.